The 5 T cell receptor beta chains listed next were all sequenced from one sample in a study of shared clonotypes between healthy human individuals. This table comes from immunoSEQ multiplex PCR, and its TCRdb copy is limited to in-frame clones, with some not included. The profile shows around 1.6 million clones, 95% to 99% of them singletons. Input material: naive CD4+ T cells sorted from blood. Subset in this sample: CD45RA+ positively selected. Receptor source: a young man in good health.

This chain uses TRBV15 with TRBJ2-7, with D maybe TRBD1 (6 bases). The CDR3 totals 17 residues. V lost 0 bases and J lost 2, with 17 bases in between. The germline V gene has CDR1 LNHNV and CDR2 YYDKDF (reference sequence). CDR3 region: CATSRDLNRVRAYEQYF. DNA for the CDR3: TGTGCCACCAGCAGAGATCTGAACAGGGTTAGAGCCTACGAGCAGTACTTC.

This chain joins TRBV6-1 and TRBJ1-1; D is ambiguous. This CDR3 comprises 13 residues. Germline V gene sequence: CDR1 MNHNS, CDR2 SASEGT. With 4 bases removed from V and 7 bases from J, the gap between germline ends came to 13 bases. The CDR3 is CASSVDGYYEAFF. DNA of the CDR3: TGTGCCAGCAGTGTCGACGGCTACTATGAAGCTTTCTTT.

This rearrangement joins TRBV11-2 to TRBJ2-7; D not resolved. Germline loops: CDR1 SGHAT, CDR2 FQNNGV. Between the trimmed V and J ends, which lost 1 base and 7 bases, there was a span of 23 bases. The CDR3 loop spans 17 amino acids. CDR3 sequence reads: CASSLVSGNTLYGEQYF. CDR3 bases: TGTGCCAGCAGCTTAGTGTCAGGAAACACCCTTTACGGGGAGCAGTACTTC.

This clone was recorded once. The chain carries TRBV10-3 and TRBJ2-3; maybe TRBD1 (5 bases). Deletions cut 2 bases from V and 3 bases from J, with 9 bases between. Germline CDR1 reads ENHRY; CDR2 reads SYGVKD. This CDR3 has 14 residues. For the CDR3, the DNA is TGTGCCATCAGTGAGCGGACATTAACAGATACGCAGTATTTT. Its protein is CAISERTLTDTQYF.

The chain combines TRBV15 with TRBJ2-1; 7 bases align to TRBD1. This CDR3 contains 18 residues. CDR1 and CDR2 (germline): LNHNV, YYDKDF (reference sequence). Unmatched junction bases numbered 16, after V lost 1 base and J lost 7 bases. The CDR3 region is CATSRVFRGLWSPNEQFF. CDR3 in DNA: TGTGCCACCAGCAGAGTATTTAGGGGGCTTTGGTCCCCAAATGAGCAGTTCTTC.